This is a list of T cell receptor beta chains from one sample in a study of type 1 regulatory T cells. TCRdb re-analysed the reads in MiXCR, keeping a single row per CDR3 protein. Of 80,000 to 100,000 distinct CDR3 sequences in the sample, 25% to 40% were seen once. Specimen: CD4+ T cells, either the whole sample or a sorted fraction (not recorded which). The receptor set was obtained from a human donor in good health. Both conserved end residues are part of each CDR3. D genes are given only for firm matches. Size is omitted from some rows. Given values are once, few, many or a class for expanded clones.

J gene	clone size	D gene	V gene	CDR3 DNA	CDR3 protein
TRBJ1-5	NA	NA	TRBV19	TGTGCCAGTAGTATCTCAGGGATTAGCAATCAGCCCCAGCATTTT	CASSISGISNQPQHF
TRBJ1-2	few	NA	TRBV5-5	TGTGCCAGCACGCCCTTTTTGCGCCAGGTTCGCGGCTACACCTTC	CASTPFLRQVRGYTF
TRBJ1-4	NA	NA	TRBV19	TGTGCCAGCAGAGCCGGGACAACGGCAAATGAAAAACTGTTTTTT	CASRAGTTANEKLFF
TRBJ2-1	NA	NA	TRBV11-3	TGTGCCAGCAGCTCCGGGCCAAGCACGGGTGAGCAGTTCTTC	CASSSGPSTGEQFF
TRBJ2-3	NA	NA	TRBV7-2	TGTGCCAGCAGGAAGGAGGGGTACGCAGATACGCAGTATTTT	CASRKEGYADTQYF
TRBJ2-5	NA	TRBD1	TRBV4-1	TGCGCCAGCAGCCAGGAAAAACCGGGACAGTCACGCCAAGAGACCCAGTACTTC	CASSQEKPGQSRQETQYF
TRBJ1-1	NA	NA	TRBV5-1	TGCGCCAGCAGCGACCAGGGATGGGGGAGCACTGAAGCTTTCTTT	CASSDQGWGSTEAFF
TRBJ2-3	NA	NA	TRBV18	TGTGCCAGCTCACCTCTTCAGGGATCAACCAAAGATACGCAGTATTTT	CASSPLQGSTKDTQYF
TRBJ2-7	NA	TRBD2	TRBV20-1	TGCAGTGCTAGAGTTTCACTAGCGGGACGCATCTACGAGCAGTACTTC	CSARVSLAGRIYEQYF
TRBJ2-7	few	TRBD2	TRBV7-2	TGTGCCAGCACCCTAGTGGGACTAGCGGGAGGGAGTTCCTACGAGCAGTACTTC	CASTLVGLAGGSSYEQYF
TRBJ2-4	NA	NA	TRBV7-2	TGTGCCAGCAGCATTATGGGAGACATTCAGTACTTC	CASSIMGDIQYF
TRBJ2-7	NA	TRBD2	TRBV11-2	TGTGCCAGCAGACGACTAGCGGGGATCTCCTACGAGCAGTACTTC	CASRRLAGISYEQYF
TRBJ2-3	NA	TRBD2	TRBV20-1	TGCAGTGCTTCGGGACTAGCGGGAGTCGGGGATACGCAGTATTTT	CSASGLAGVGDTQYF
TRBJ2-3	NA	NA	TRBV7-9	TGTGCCAGCAGCTTAGGAGAGGGCCGCACAGATACGCAGTATTTT	CASSLGEGRTDTQYF
TRBJ2-1	NA	TRBD1	TRBV20-1	TGCAGTGCTAGAACAGGGGTTGAGCAGTTCTTC	CSARTGVEQFF
TRBJ2-2	few	NA	TRBV14	TGTGCCAGCAGCCAATTACGGGCCCGGACCGGGGAGCTGTTTTTT	CASSQLRARTGELFF
TRBJ2-6	few	TRBD1	TRBV6-1	TGTGCCAGCAGTAAAATAACCGGGACAGGGTATTCTGGGGCCAACGTCCTGACTTTC	CASSKITGTGYSGANVLTF
TRBJ2-1	NA	NA	TRBV7-2	TGTGCCAGCAGCTTAATAGGAGGAGGGAATGAGCAGTTCTTC	CASSLIGGGNEQFF
TRBJ2-6	few	NA	TRBV12-3/TRBV12-4	TGTGCCAGCAGTACCCCTGGGGCCAACGTCCTGACTTTC	CASSTPGANVLTF
TRBJ2-1	NA	TRBD2	TRBV20-1	TGCAGTGCTAGGAGACTAGCGGGTCACAATGAGCAGTTCTTC	CSARRLAGHNEQFF
TRBJ2-7	NA	TRBD2	TRBV5-1	TGCGCCAGCAGCTTCGGACTAGCAGGCGAGCAGTACTTC	CASSFGLAGEQYF
TRBJ2-7	few	TRBD2	TRBV5-1	TGCGCCAGCAGCTTAAACTCCGGGACTAGCCTCTACGAGCAGTACTTC	CASSLNSGTSLYEQYF
TRBJ2-7	few	TRBD1	TRBV4-3	TGCGCCAGCAGCCGCCGCAGGGGGAACTACGAGCAGTACTTC	CASSRRRGNYEQYF
TRBJ2-4	many	TRBD1	TRBV5-4	TGTGCCAGCAGCTCGGGACAGGGAGGCGTTCTGTCCAAAAACATTCAGTACTTC	CASSSGQGGVLSKNIQYF
TRBJ2-5	NA	NA	TRBV7-3	TGTGCCAGCAGCGGTGGGGGGACCCAGTACTTC	CASSGGGTQYF
TRBJ2-7	NA	TRBD2	TRBV10-3	TGTGCCATCCACCGGGACCAAGCGGGGGAGCAGTACTTC	CAIHRDQAGEQYF
TRBJ1-5	once	NA	TRBV7-9	TGTGCCAGCAGCTTAGGGGAAACAGGGAATCAGCCCCAGCATTTT	CASSLGETGNQPQHF
TRBJ2-1	NA	NA	TRBV3-1	TGTGCCAGCAGCCAAGCCAGGCTATACAATGAGCAGTTCTTC	CASSQARLYNEQFF
TRBJ1-5	NA	TRBD1	TRBV6-2/TRBV6-3	TGTGCCAGCAGGGAAGGGGGCGCTGATCAGCCCCAGCATTTT	CASREGGADQPQHF
TRBJ2-1	few	NA	TRBV10-1	TGCGCAGAAAGTCCGTCAGGGATTAGGGCACAGGACAATGAGCAGTTCTTC	CAESPSGIRAQDNEQFF
TRBJ2-7	few	NA	TRBV7-8	TGTGCCAGCAGCCCCGCGGGTTTGGGCTACGAGCAGTACTTC	CASSPAGLGYEQYF
TRBJ2-2	NA	TRBD2	TRBV27	TGTGCCAGCAGCCCCAACCAACTAGCGGGAGGCGCCGGGGAGCTGTTTTTT	CASSPNQLAGGAGELFF
TRBJ1-5	NA	NA	TRBV3-1	TGTGCCAGCAGCCAAGGGGTGGGGGCCTCAAATCAGCCCCAGCATTTT	CASSQGVGASNQPQHF
TRBJ2-3	few	TRBD2	TRBV5-1	TGCGCCAGCAGCATTAGCGGGAGAGGGAGCAGCACAGATACGCAGTATTTT	CASSISGRGSSTDTQYF
TRBJ2-3	few	NA	TRBV7-2	TGTGCCAGCAGCTACCTCTCACCCCTCACAGATACGCAGTATTTT	CASSYLSPLTDTQYF
TRBJ2-7	few	TRBD2	TRBV7-2	TGTGCCAGCAGCGCAATAGCGGGAGGGAACTACGAGCAGTACTTC	CASSAIAGGNYEQYF
TRBJ2-3	NA	NA	TRBV7-6	TGTGCCAGCAGCTTAGCTGCGGGATTGCCAGATACGCAGTATTTT	CASSLAAGLPDTQYF
TRBJ2-1	NA	NA	TRBV5-1	TGCGCCAGCAGCTTGGTGGTGGGTGATGAGCAGTTCTTC	CASSLVVGDEQFF
TRBJ2-2	NA	NA	TRBV20-1	TGCAGTGCTAGTCTTGGGGCCCAGAACACCGGGGAGCTGTTTTTT	CSASLGAQNTGELFF
TRBJ2-5	NA	NA	TRBV10-3	TGTGCCACCTCCGAAAGGGTCGGAGAGACCCAGTACTTC	CATSERVGETQYF
TRBJ2-3	NA	TRBD2	TRBV20-1	TGCAGTGCACCTCAGACTAGCGGGAGATGGGCAGATACGCAGTATTTT	CSAPQTSGRWADTQYF
TRBJ2-1	few	NA	TRBV6-2/TRBV6-3	TGTGCCAGCAGCTTAGGGTTGTATGAGCAGTTCTTC	CASSLGLYEQFF
TRBJ2-7	NA	NA	TRBV28	TGTGCCAGCAGTTTAACAGGCCCCTACGAGCAGTACTTC	CASSLTGPYEQYF
TRBJ2-7	few	TRBD1	TRBV6-2/TRBV6-3	TGTGCCAGCAGGGCGACAGGGCGGCTCTACGAGCAGTACTTC	CASRATGRLYEQYF
TRBJ2-7	NA	NA	TRBV7-2	TGTGCCAGCAGAATCAGCCGTAGCTCCTACGAGCAGTACTTC	CASRISRSSYEQYF
TRBJ2-5	NA	NA	TRBV29-1	TGCAGCGTTGCGGAGGGAGAGACCCAGTACTTC	CSVAEGETQYF
TRBJ1-5	NA	NA	TRBV29-1	TGCAGCGTTGGGGGAAATGGCAATCAGCCCCAGCATTTT	CSVGGNGNQPQHF
TRBJ2-1	NA	NA	TRBV6-2/TRBV6-3	TGTGCCAGCACTAAGGCGGTAAGCTACAATGAGCAGTTCTTC	CASTKAVSYNEQFF
TRBJ2-7	few	TRBD1	TRBV20-1	TGCAGTGCTTACCGGGACAGTACCTACGAGCAGTACTTC	CSAYRDSTYEQYF
TRBJ2-3	few	NA	TRBV7-3	TGTGCCAGCAGCACGGGTCCCGGCACAGATACGCAGTATTTT	CASSTGPGTDTQYF
TRBJ1-2	NA	NA	TRBV20-1	TGCAGTGCTAGCAGACCGTCGGTCTATGGCTACACCTTC	CSASRPSVYGYTF
TRBJ2-1	NA	TRBD2	TRBV5-6	TGTGCCAGCAGCTTACGGACTAGCGGGAGTTGGGGTGTCAATGAGCAGTTCTTC	CASSLRTSGSWGVNEQFF
TRBJ2-5	NA	TRBD1	TRBV20-1	TGCAGTGCTAGACCCACGGACAGGGAGACCCAGTACTTC	CSARPTDRETQYF
TRBJ2-7	few	TRBD1	TRBV6-2/TRBV6-3	TGTGCCAGCAGTGGGACAGGGAGCTCCTACGAGCAGTACTTC	CASSGTGSSYEQYF
TRBJ2-7	NA	NA	TRBV6-2/TRBV6-3	TGTGCCAGTAGTCAGGGGAACGAGCAGTACTTC	CASSQGNEQYF
TRBJ2-1	few	TRBD2	TRBV7-2	TGTGCCAGCAGCATCAAAGCGGGAATAAAGTTCTTC	CASSIKAGIKFF
TRBJ2-7	NA	TRBD1	TRBV3-1	TGTGCCAGCAGCCCAAGACAGGGCCCTACCGAGCAGTACTTC	CASSPRQGPTEQYF
TRBJ1-6	few	TRBD1	TRBV5-1	TGCGCCAGCAGCCCAGGGACAGCAGATAATTCACCCCTCCACTTT	CASSPGTADNSPLHF
TRBJ2-1	NA	NA	TRBV11-3	TGTGCCAGCAGTGGACGCCAGGGTTACGGTGAGCAGTTCTTC	CASSGRQGYGEQFF
TRBJ1-1	few	NA	TRBV6-2/TRBV6-3	TGTGCCAGCAGTCCCTTTAGAAACACTGAAGCTTTCTTT	CASSPFRNTEAFF